The subject of this entry is one T cell receptor (beta chain). Its antigen remains unknown. This specimen belongs to a study of CD8+ T cells in alopecia areata. Study-wide results and caveats: Tofacitinib significantly brought down scalp clonality and expanded CD8+ clones among top 100. Under tofacitinib, numerous expanded lesional clonotypes remained detectable in scalp and blood. It was lesional scalp, especially alopecia totalis/universalis, that showed higher clonality than normal scalp.

Specified treatment: oral pan-JAK inhibitor, 5-10 mg twice daily. This CDR3 comprises 15 residues. Germline CDR1 is MNHEY and CDR2 is SVGAGI. Germline trimming cut 4 bases from V and 6 bases from J; bases unmatched to any gene: 6. cDNA serving as the sequencing template came from extracted, reverse transcribed RNA. TCRdb keeps only in-frame clones here, not all; method: immunoSEQ multiplex PCR. The sample holds about 190,000 clones, approximately 56% seen once. The V and J genes are TRBV6-5 and TRBJ1-5; 10 bases align to TRBD1. The receptor was derived from a human donor with alopecia areata. This specimen was CD4+ T cells sorted from blood, taken at week 4, from a patient treated with tofacitinib. The CDR3 protein is CASSFGQGVGQPQHF. In nucleotides, the CDR3 is TGTGCCAGCAGTTTTGGACAGGGGGTGGGTCAGCCCCAGCATTTT.